Included here is one TCR beta chain sequence, with context. This sample is part of a study of radiation and T cells in renal cell carcinoma. Treatment: 15 Gy SBRT to primary tumor, nephrectomy 4 weeks later. Some clones are missing from TCRdb's copy, which holds only in-frame ones; the method was immunoSEQ multiplex PCR. In the table there are about 9,600 clones, approximately 62% of which are singletons. The sequencing here drew on tumor tissue, taken from a patient whose treatment included radiotherapy and nephrectomy. This receptor was obtained from a woman in her 50s with renal cell carcinoma.

CDR3 in DNA: TGTGCCAGTATTAGGGGAATACAGGGTTTCAACTATGGCTACACCTTC. This encodes CASIRGIQGFNYGYTF. The rearrangement links TRBV19 to TRBJ1-2; perhaps TRBD1 as D (6 bases). There are 16 residues in the CDR3. Between the trimmed V and J ends, which lost 7 bases and 2 bases, there was a span of 20 bases. Looked up from germline, CDR1 is LNHDA and CDR2 is SQIVND (reference sequence).